This T cell receptor beta chain comes out of a study of T cell changes during pregnancy in multiple sclerosis. The table came from immunoSEQ multiplex PCR; TCRdb's copy has only in-frame clones and leaves some out. In the table there are 40,000 to 60,000 clones, approximately 94% of which are singletons. This CDR3 region has 16 residues. V gave up 6 bases and J gave up 7 bases; unmatched junction bases: 15. Germline V gives CDR1 SQVTM, CDR2 ANQGSEA. The TCR was taken from a female donor with multiple sclerosis, enrolled in a pregnancy study. The sample in question was CD8+ T cells from peripheral blood mononuclear cells, obtained before pregnancy. This chain links TRBV29-1 with TRBJ1-1; 12 nucleotides match TRBD1. As DNA, the CDR3 is TGCAGCGTCTTAGGGGGGGACAGGGGGCAAATCTATGAAGCTTTCTTT. Its protein is CSVLGGDRGQIYEAFF.